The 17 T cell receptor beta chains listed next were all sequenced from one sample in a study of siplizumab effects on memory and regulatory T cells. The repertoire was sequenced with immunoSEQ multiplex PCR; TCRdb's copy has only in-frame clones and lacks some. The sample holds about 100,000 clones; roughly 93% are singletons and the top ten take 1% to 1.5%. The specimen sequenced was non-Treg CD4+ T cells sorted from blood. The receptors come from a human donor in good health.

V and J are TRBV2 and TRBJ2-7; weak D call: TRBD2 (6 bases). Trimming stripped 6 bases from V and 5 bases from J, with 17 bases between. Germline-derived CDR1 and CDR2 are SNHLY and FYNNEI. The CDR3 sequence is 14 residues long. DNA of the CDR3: TGTGCCAGCAGCCTGGGCGGAGGGTTTGACGAGCAGTACTTC. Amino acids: CASSLGGGFDEQYF.

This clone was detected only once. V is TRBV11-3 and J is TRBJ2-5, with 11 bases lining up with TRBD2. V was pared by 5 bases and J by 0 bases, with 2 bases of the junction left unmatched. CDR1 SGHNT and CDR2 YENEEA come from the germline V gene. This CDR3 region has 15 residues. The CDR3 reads CASSKGLADQETQYF. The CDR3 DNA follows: TGTGCCAGCAGCAAGGGACTAGCGGACCAAGAGACCCAGTACTTC.

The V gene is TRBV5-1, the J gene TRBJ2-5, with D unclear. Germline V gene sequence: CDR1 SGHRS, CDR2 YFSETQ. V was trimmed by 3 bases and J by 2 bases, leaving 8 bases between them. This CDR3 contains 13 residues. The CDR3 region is CASSSTPQETQYF. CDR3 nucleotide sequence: TGCGCCAGCAGCTCGACACCTCAAGAGACCCAGTACTTC. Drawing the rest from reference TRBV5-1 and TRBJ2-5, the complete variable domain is KAGVTQTPRYLIKTRGQQVTLSCSPISGHRSVSWYQQTPGQGLQFLFEYFSETQRNKGNFPGRFSGRQFSNSRSEMNVSTLELGDSALYLCASSSTPQETQYFGPGTRLLVL.

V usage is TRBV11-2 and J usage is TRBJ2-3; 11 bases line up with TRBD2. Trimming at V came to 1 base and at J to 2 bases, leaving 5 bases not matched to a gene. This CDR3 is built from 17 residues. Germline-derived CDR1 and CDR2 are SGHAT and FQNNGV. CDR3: CASSLGTSGSSTDTQYF. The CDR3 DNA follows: TGTGCCAGCAGCTTAGGTACTAGCGGGAGTTCCACAGATACGCAGTATTTT.

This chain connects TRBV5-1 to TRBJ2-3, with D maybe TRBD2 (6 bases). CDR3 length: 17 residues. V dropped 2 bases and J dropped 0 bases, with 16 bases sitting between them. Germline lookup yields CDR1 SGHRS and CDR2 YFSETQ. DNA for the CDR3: TGCGCCAGCAGCTTCCTCGGGACTGATACTAGCACAGATACGCAGTATTTT. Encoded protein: CASSFLGTDTSTDTQYF.

CDR3 sequence (DNA): TGTGCCAGTAGAATCGAGGGCCTCTCTGGAAACACCATATATTTT. Protein: CASRIEGLSGNTIYF. The V call is TRBV19, the J call TRBJ1-3; no firm D call. The germline V gene encodes CDR1 LNHDA and CDR2 SQIVND (reference sequence). The V end lost 6 bases, the J end lost 0 bases, and 12 bases lay between the germline ends. The CDR3 runs 15 residues.

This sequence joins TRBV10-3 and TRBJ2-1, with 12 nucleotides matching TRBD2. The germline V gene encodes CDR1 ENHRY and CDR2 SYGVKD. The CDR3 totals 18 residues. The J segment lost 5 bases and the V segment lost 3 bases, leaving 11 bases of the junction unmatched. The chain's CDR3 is CAISENLAGGLRDNEQFF. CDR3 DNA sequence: TGTGCCATCAGTGAAAATCTAGCGGGAGGGCTGAGGGACAATGAGCAGTTCTTC.

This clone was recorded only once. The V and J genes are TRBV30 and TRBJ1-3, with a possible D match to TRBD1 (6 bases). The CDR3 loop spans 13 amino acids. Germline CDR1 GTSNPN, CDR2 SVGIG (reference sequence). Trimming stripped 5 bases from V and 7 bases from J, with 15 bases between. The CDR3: CAWARPRGNTIYF. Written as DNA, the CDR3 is TGTGCCTGGGCCCGCCCCAGGGGTAACACCATATATTTT. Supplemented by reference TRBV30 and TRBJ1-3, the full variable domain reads SQTIHQWPATLVQPVGSPLSLECTVEGTSNPNLYWYRQAAGRGLQLLFYSVGIGQISSEVPQNLSASRPQDRQFILSSKKLLLSDSGFYLCAWARPRGNTIYFGEGSWLTVV.

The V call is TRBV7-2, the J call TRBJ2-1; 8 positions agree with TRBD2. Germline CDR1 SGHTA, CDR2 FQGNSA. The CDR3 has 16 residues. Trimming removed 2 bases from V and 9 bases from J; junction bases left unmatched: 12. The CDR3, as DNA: TGTGCCAGCAGCTTACCGGGACTAGTGGCCTTAGGTGAGCAGTTCTTC. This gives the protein CASSLPGLVALGEQFF.

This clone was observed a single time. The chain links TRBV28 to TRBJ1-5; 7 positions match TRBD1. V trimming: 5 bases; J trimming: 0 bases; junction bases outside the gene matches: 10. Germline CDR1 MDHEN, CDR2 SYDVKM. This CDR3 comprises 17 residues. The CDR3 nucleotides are TGTGCCAGCAGTACAGGACAGGACTACCCTAGCAATCAGCCCCAGCATTTT. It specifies CASSTGQDYPSNQPQHF. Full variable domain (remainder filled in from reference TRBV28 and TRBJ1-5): DVKVTQSSRYLVKRTGEKVFLECVQDMDHENMFWYRQDPGLGLRLIYFSYDVKMKEKGDIPEGYSVSREKKERFSLILESASTNQTSMYLCASSTGQDYPSNQPQHFGDGTRLSIL.

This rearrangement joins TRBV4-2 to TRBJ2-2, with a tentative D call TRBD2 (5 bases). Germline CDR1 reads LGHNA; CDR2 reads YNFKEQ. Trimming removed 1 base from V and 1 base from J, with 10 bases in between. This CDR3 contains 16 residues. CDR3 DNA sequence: TGTGCCAGCAGCCAAGTCGCCGGGAAGAACACCGGGGAGCTGTTTTTT. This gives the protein CASSQVAGKNTGELFF.

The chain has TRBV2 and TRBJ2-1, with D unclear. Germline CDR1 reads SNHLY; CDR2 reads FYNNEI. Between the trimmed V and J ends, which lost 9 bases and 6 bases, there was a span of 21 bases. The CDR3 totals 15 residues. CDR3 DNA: TGTGCCAGTGATGACCCCCCCCTAGGAGCCAATGAGCAGTTCTTC. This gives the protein CASDDPPLGANEQFF.

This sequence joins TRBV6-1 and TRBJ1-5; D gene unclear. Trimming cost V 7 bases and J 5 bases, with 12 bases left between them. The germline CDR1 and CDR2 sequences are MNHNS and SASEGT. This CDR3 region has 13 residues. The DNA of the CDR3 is TGTGCCAGCAATGAGAGGTGGGATCAGCCCCAGCATTTT. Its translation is CASNERWDQPQHF.

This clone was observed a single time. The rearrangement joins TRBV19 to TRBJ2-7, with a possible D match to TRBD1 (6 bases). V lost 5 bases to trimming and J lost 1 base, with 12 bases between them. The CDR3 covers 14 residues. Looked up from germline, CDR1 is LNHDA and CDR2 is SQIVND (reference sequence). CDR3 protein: CASSPRQESYEQYF. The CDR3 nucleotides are TGTGCCAGTAGTCCACGACAGGAATCCTACGAGCAGTACTTC.

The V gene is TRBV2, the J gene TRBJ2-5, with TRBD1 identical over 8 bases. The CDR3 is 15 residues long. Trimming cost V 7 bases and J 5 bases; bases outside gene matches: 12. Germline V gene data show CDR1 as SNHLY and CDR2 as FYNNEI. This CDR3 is CASIGSGGGLETQYF. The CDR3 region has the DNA TGTGCCAGCATAGGGTCAGGGGGCGGGTTGGAGACCCAGTACTTC.

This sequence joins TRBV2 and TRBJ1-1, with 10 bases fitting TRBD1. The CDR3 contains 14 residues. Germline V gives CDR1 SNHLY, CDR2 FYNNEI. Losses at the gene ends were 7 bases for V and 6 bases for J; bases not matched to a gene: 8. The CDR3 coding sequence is TGTGCCAGCACTACCGACAGGGGGCGTCCTGAAGCTTTCTTT. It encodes CASTTDRGRPEAFF.

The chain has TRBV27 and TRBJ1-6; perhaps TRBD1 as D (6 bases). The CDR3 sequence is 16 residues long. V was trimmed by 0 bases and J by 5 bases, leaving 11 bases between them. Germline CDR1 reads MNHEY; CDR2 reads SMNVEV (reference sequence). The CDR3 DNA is TGTGCCAGCAGTTTATCGGTCGGACAGAATAATTCACCCCTCCACTTT. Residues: CASSLSVGQNNSPLHF.